One sample yielded the 29 T cell receptor beta chains listed below, sequenced in a study of PD-1 blockade in classical Hodgkin lymphoma. Every patient experienced relapse after autologous stem cell transplantation, and brentuximab vedotin exposure varied. Data came from immunoSEQ multiplex PCR; TCRdb stores just in-frame clones and leaves some out. The data contain 11,000 to 15,000 clones, 82% of them seen just once; the ten biggest clones take up just over 4%. The source was peripheral blood mononuclear cells (PBMCs), collected at baseline. The source is a human donor with classical Hodgkin lymphoma.

The chain has TRBV18 and TRBJ2-7; no clear D gene. The CDR3 has 14 residues. The V gene's germline CDR1 is KGHSH and CDR2 LQKENI. V lost 3 bases and J lost 0, with 9 bases in between. This chain's CDR3 is CASSPSQSSYEQYF. The CDR3 DNA reads TGTGCCAGCTCACCGTCTCAGAGCTCCTACGAGCAGTACTTC.

This chain connects TRBV28 to TRBJ2-1; D is possibly TRBD2 (6 bases). This CDR3 contains 17 residues. Germline-derived CDR1 and CDR2 are MDHEN and SYDVKM. The V and J ends lost 7 bases and 6 bases respectively, with 25 bases between them. The CDR3 loop reads CASTYPTSLPYINEQFF. The CDR3, as DNA: TGTGCCAGCACTTACCCGACTAGTCTCCCTTACATCAATGAGCAGTTCTTC.

The rearrangement links TRBV28 to TRBJ1-2; maybe TRBD1 (5 bases). This CDR3 comprises 14 residues. The germline gives CDR1 MDHEN, CDR2 SYDVKM. Trimming removed 6 bases from V and 7 bases from J, with 18 bases in between. Here the CDR3 reads CASRRSGTRFGYTF. In DNA form, the CDR3 reads TGTGCCAGCAGGCGATCCGGGACCCGCTTTGGCTACACCTTC.

The chain has TRBV25-1 and TRBJ2-2; a weak D match, TRBD1 (5 bases). Germline CDR1 and CDR2: MGHDK and SYGVNS. CDR3 length: 14 residues. Trimming pared 7 bases from V and 1 base from J, leaving 10 bases between. The CDR3 coding sequence is TGTGCCAGCAACCGGCAGGGGAACACCGGGGAGCTGTTTTTT. Protein product: CASNRQGNTGELFF.

The V call is TRBV4-1, the J call TRBJ2-1; 8 nucleotides match TRBD2. Germline lookup yields CDR1 MGHRA and CDR2 YSYEKL. This CDR3 is 16 amino acids long. J gave up 4 bases and V 1 base, and 6 bases lay outside the gene matches. In nucleotides, the CDR3 is TGCGCCAGCAGCCAAGTTGCGGGGGGCATGTACAATGAGCAGTTCTTC. Translated: CASSQVAGGMYNEQFF.

The chain carries TRBV5-1 and TRBJ2-7, with D possibly TRBD2 on 5 matching bases. The CDR3 runs 14 residues. Looked up from germline, CDR1 is SGHRS and CDR2 is YFSETQ. Between the trimmed V and J ends, which lost 0 bases and 5 bases, there was a span of 12 bases. CDR3 residues: CASSLGRGSDEQYF. The CDR3 DNA follows: TGCGCCAGCAGCTTGGGTCGGGGTTCCGACGAGCAGTACTTC.

The chain uses TRBV9 and TRBJ1-6, with 9 bases lining up with TRBD1. CDR1 and CDR2 from the germline V gene are SGDLS and YYNGEE. The trim removed 4 bases at V and 7 bases at J, leaving 12 bases unmatched. The CDR3 loop spans 17 amino acids. CDR3 DNA: TGTGCCAGCAGCCCCTCCCCCGGGACAGGGTGGAATTCACCCCTCCACTTT. Its translation is CASSPSPGTGWNSPLHF.

The chain has TRBV28 and TRBJ2-3; D remains unclear. Germline loops: CDR1 MDHEN, CDR2 SYDVKM. The CDR3 runs 14 residues. The V and J ends lost 7 bases and 3 bases respectively, with 14 bases between them. The CDR3 protein is CASKRLEVTDTQYF. The CDR3 DNA follows: TGTGCCAGCAAGAGGCTAGAAGTTACAGATACGCAGTATTTT.

The rearrangement joins TRBV28 to TRBJ2-5; D tentatively fits TRBD1 or TRBD2 (5 bases each). Germline V gene lookup returns CDR1 MDHEN and CDR2 SYDVKM. V was clipped by 2 bases and J by 1 base, with 8 bases between them. The CDR3 has 14 residues. The CDR3: CASSLEGLQETQYF. In DNA form, the CDR3 reads TGTGCCAGCAGTTTAGAGGGGCTCCAAGAGACCCAGTACTTC. The whole variable domain, filled in from reference TRBV28 and TRBJ2-5, reads DVKVTQSSRYLVKRTGEKVFLECVQDMDHENMFWYRQDPGLGLRLIYFSYDVKMKEKGDIPEGYSVSREKKERFSLILESASTNQTSMYLCASSLEGLQETQYFGPGTRLLVL.

The chain is built from TRBV5-1 and TRBJ2-7; D gene uncertain. Germline V gene sequence: CDR1 SGHRS, CDR2 YFSETQ. The ends were cut back, 4 bases at V and 1 base at J, with 6 bases in the middle. The CDR3 is made up of 12 amino acids. DNA of the CDR3: TGCGCCAGCAGCCCCCCGTCCTACGAGCAGTACTTC. It translates to CASSPPSYEQYF.

This clone was picked up one time. The chain couples TRBV5-1 to TRBJ2-7; 8 nucleotides line up with TRBD1. J was trimmed by 6 bases and V by 4 bases; bases with no gene match: 12. Germline CDR1 reads SGHRS; CDR2 reads YFSETQ. The CDR3 is made up of 15 amino acids. CDR3 in amino acids: CASSNRQGIVSEQYF. The CDR3 coding sequence is TGCGCCAGCAGCAACCGACAGGGGATCGTTAGCGAGCAGTACTTC. The complete variable domain, with remaining parts taken from reference TRBV5-1 and TRBJ2-7, reads KAGVTQTPRYLIKTRGQQVTLSCSPISGHRSVSWYQQTPGQGLQFLFEYFSETQRNKGNFPGRFSGRQFSNSRSEMNVSTLELGDSALYLCASSNRQGIVSEQYFGPGTRLTVT.

This clone is large by share. The rearrangement uses TRBV5-4 and TRBJ2-2, with 9 bases aligning to TRBD1. Unmatched junction bases numbered 13, after V lost 4 bases and J lost 3 bases. The germline V gene encodes CDR1 SGHNT and CDR2 YYREEE (reference sequence). CDR3 length equals 18 residues. The CDR3 DNA sequence: TGTGCCAGCAGCGCACAGGGGGCGGAGTGGGTTTACACCGGGGAGCTGTTTTTT. It specifies CASSAQGAEWVYTGELFF.

This chain uses TRBV2 with TRBJ2-7; TRBD2 agrees at 7 bases. CDR3 length equals 15 residues. V lost 5 bases to trimming and J lost 0 bases; unmatched junction nucleotides: 7. The V gene's germline CDR1 is SNHLY and CDR2 FYNNEI. CDR3 sequence reads: CASSWASGSSYEQYF. The CDR3 nucleotides are TGTGCCAGCAGTTGGGCTAGCGGAAGCTCCTACGAGCAGTACTTC.

The gene calls are TRBV7-8 and TRBJ2-7; D is ambiguous. CDR1 and CDR2 from the germline V gene are SGHVS and FQNEAQ. The CDR3 sequence is 14 residues long. V lost 1 base to trimming and J lost 6 bases, with 13 bases between them. The CDR3 loop is CASSLEGLMGEQYF. The DNA for the CDR3 is TGTGCCAGCAGCTTAGAGGGATTGATGGGCGAGCAGTACTTC.

The rearrangement joins TRBV7-2 to TRBJ1-2, with 9 bases that match TRBD1. V dropped 5 bases and J dropped 8; count of bases not matched to a gene: 12. From germline, CDR1 is SGHTA and CDR2 FQGNSA. The CDR3 is 15 amino acids. CDR3 coding DNA: TGTGCCAGCAGCCTAGTAACAGGGGGCGATGGAGGCTACACCTTC. Translation gives CASSLVTGGDGGYTF. Filled out from reference TRBV7-2 and TRBJ1-2, the complete variable domain reads GAGVSQSPSNKVTEKGKDVELRCDPISGHTALYWYRQSLGQGLEFLIYFQGNSAPDKSGLPSDRFSAERTGGSVSTLTIQRTQQEDSAVYLCASSLVTGGDGGYTFGSGTRLTVV.

The chain links TRBV27 to TRBJ2-2, with 7 bases lining up with TRBD1. Germline lookup yields CDR1 MNHEY and CDR2 SMNVEV (reference sequence). This CDR3 comprises 12 residues. Trimming took 6 bases from V and 12 from J; bases not matched to a gene: 7. The CDR3 spells CASRTGLAKLFF. CDR3 nucleotides: TGTGCCAGCAGGACAGGGCTTGCGAAGCTGTTTTTT.

The V call is TRBV6-5, the J call TRBJ2-1, with D possibly matching TRBD2 (5 bases). Deletions cut 10 bases from V and 7 bases from J, with 14 bases between. There are 12 residues in the CDR3. The germline V gene has CDR1 MNHEY and CDR2 SVGAGI. This chain's CDR3 is CATTIGSNEQFF. The CDR3 region has the DNA TGTGCCACCACAATAGGGAGTAATGAGCAGTTCTTC.

The chain carries TRBV7-9 and TRBJ2-7; D unresolved. V lost 7 bases and J lost 2, with 12 bases in between. This CDR3 region has 13 residues. Germline CDR1 reads SEHNR; CDR2 reads FQNEAQ (reference sequence). The CDR3 DNA reads TGTGCCAGCATTCAGGAGTCTACCTACGAGCAGTACTTC. Translated, it gives CASIQESTYEQYF.

The chain combines TRBV4-3 with TRBJ1-2, with a possible D match to TRBD1 (6 bases). Germline V gene lookup returns CDR1 LGHNA and CDR2 YSLEER. The V gene lost 0 bases and the J gene lost 4 bases, with 9 bases spanning the gap. The CDR3 length is 14 residues. In DNA, the CDR3 is TGCGCCAGCAGCCAAGAGGCAGGGGCCTATGGCTACACCTTC. It translates to CASSQEAGAYGYTF.

This clone was observed a few times. The chain has TRBV19 and TRBJ1-1; perhaps TRBD1 as D (5 bases). This CDR3 is 15 amino acids long. Germline assignment: CDR1 LNHDA and CDR2 SQIVND (reference sequence). Trimming left V 1 base short and J 1 base short, with 10 bases between. As DNA, the CDR3 is TGTGCCAGTAGTATAGTAGGGACGGCGAACACTGAAGCTTTCTTT. Its protein is CASSIVGTANTEAFF.

This rearrangement joins TRBV18 to TRBJ1-1, with D hard to call. V lost 2 bases and J lost 5, with 12 bases in between. Germline values: CDR1 KGHSH, CDR2 LQKENI. The CDR3 is 14 amino acids. The CDR3 here is CASSPYSQGTEAFF. CDR3 in DNA: TGTGCCAGCTCACCATACTCCCAAGGGACTGAAGCTTTCTTT.

This sequence joins TRBV7-2 and TRBJ1-2; 7 bases line up with TRBD1. Germline V gene lookup returns CDR1 SGHTA and CDR2 FQGNSA. The J segment lost 8 bases and the V segment lost 4 bases, leaving 10 bases of the junction unmatched. This CDR3 is 14 amino acids long. CDR3 nucleotide sequence: TGTGCCAGCAGCTCGATTAACAGGGGAGGCGGCTACACCTTC. This sequence encodes CASSSINRGGGYTF.

The chain is built from TRBV29-1 and TRBJ1-2, with D tentatively TRBD1 (5 bases). The germline CDR1 and CDR2 sequences are SQVTM and ANQGSEA. V was trimmed by 2 bases and J by 4 bases, leaving 11 bases between them. This CDR3 contains 13 residues. DNA of the CDR3: TGCAGCGTTGAACCTTTAGACAGCTATGGCTACACCTTC. It encodes CSVEPLDSYGYTF.

V and J are TRBV5-8 and TRBJ2-5, with a tentative D call TRBD2 (6 bases). With 4 bases removed from V and 2 bases from J, the gap between germline ends came to 18 bases. Germline CDR1 is SGHTS and CDR2 is YDEGEE. This CDR3 comprises 16 residues. In DNA form, the CDR3 reads TGTGCCAGCAGCCGGGACTGGGAAACACGGCAAGAGACCCAGTACTTC. Amino acid sequence: CASSRDWETRQETQYF.

The genes are TRBV5-5 and TRBJ2-5; perhaps TRBD1 as D (5 bases). CDR3 size: 13 residues. The V and J ends lost 4 bases and 4 bases respectively, with 11 bases between them. Germline V gene sequence: CDR1 SGHKS, CDR2 YYEKEE (reference sequence). The CDR3 bases are TGTGCCAGCAGCCCCACAGGCGGAGAGACCCAGTACTTC. Protein product: CASSPTGGETQYF. The whole variable domain, remainder taken from reference TRBV5-5 and TRBJ2-5, is DAGVTQSPTHLIKTRGQQVTLRCSPISGHKSVSWYQQVLGQGPQFIFQYYEKEERGRGNFPDRFSARQFPNYSSELNVNALLLGDSALYLCASSPTGGETQYFGPGTRLLVL.

This clone appeared a few times. The chain combines TRBV19 with TRBJ2-3; 7 bases agree with TRBD2. Unmatched junction bases numbered 5, after V lost 5 bases and J lost 6 bases. The germline CDR1 and CDR2 sequences are LNHDA and SQIVND (reference sequence). The CDR3 spans 13 residues. The CDR3, as DNA: TGTGCCAGTAGTTTCACGACTAGCGATACGCAGTATTTT. Encoded protein: CASSFTTSDTQYF.

CDR3 in amino acids: CASSYTGFYNEQFF. CDR3 nucleotide sequence: TGTGCCAGCAGCTATACTGGTTTTTACAATGAGCAGTTCTTC. J is TRBJ2-1 and V is TRBV7-3; D gene ambiguous. Trimming shortened V by 4 bases and J by 4 bases, and 11 bases separated the two germline ends. Germline V gene data show CDR1 as SGHTA and CDR2 as FQGTGA. The length of the CDR3 is 14 residues.

The rearrangement uses TRBV5-1 and TRBJ2-1; D gene ambiguous. Germline-derived CDR1 and CDR2 are SGHRS and YFSETQ. This CDR3 comprises 15 residues. Deletions cut 3 bases from V and 0 bases from J, with 10 bases between. CDR3 nucleotide sequence: TGCGCCAGCAGCTCCCAAGTAAGCTCCTACAATGAGCAGTTCTTC. This encodes CASSSQVSSYNEQFF.

J is TRBJ1-1 and V is TRBV7-2; D gene unclear. CDR1 is SGHTA, CDR2 FQGNSA, per germline. This CDR3 spans 13 amino acids. Trimming pared 3 bases from V and 4 bases from J, leaving 9 bases between. The CDR3 here is CASSFSSGTEAFF. The CDR3 DNA reads TGTGCCAGCAGCTTCAGCTCGGGCACTGAAGCTTTCTTT.